This record covers a single TCR beta chain. The sample originates from a study of human T cells and chemical hapten exposure. Using its own MiXCR run on the RACE reads, TCRdb lists one record per CDR3 protein. The table includes roughly 100,000 distinct CDR3 sequences, 11% detected once. CDR1 is SEHNR, CDR2 FQNEAQ, per germline (reference sequence). Trimming at V came to 2 bases and at J to 5 bases, leaving 8 bases not matched to a gene. This CDR3 has 15 amino acids. Noted time point: patch test 1, 2 weeks after DPC sensitization. The treatment is: therapeutic diphenylcyclopropenone sensitization with weekly scalp DPC. Whole blood, unfractionated, served as the material for total RNA extraction.

This sample comprised whole blood, obtained in connection with sensitization to the hapten diphenylcyclopropenone (DPC). This sequence originates from a woman in her 40s with alopecia areata. Some clones in this sample may be carry-over from other donors' samples. V and J are TRBV7-9 and TRBJ2-5; 7 nucleotides align to TRBD1. The CDR3 protein is CASSLMVRGQETQYF. CDR3 sequence (DNA): TGTGCCAGCAGCTTAATGGTGAGGGGGCAGGAGACCCAGTACTTC.